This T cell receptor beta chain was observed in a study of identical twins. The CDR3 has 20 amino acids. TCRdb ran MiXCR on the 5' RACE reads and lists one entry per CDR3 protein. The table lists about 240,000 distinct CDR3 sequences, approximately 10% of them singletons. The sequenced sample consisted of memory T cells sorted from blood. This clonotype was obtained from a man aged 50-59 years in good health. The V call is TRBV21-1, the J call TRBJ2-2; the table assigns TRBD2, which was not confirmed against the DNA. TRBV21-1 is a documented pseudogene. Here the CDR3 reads CASSTPPGLAGGPGVGELFF. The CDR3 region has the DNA TGTGCCAGCAGCACCCCTCCGGGACTAGCGGGAGGGCCGGGGGTCGGGGAGCTGTTTTTT.